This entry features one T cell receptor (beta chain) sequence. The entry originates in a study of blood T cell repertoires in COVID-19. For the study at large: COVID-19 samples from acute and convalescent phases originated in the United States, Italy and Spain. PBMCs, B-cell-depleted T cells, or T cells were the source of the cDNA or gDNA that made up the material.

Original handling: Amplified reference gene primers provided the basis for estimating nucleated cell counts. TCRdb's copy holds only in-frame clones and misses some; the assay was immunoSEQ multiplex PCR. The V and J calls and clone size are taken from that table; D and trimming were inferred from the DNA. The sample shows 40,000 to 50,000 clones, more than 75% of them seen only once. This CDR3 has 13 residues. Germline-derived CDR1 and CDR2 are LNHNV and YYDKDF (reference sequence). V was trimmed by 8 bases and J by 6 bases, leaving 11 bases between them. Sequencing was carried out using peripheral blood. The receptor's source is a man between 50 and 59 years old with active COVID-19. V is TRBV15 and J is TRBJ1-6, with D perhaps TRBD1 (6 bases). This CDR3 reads CATQGHPNSPLHF. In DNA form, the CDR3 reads TGTGCCACCCAGGGACACCCTAATTCACCCCTCCACTTT.